Sequencing of this T cell receptor (beta chain) was carried out in a study of identical twins. This clonotype was observed a few times. The CDR3 has 14 amino acids. V dropped 6 bases and J dropped 3; count of bases not matched to a gene: 8. The germline V gene has CDR1 DFQATT and CDR2 SNEGSKA (reference sequence). TCRdb processed the 5' RACE reads anew with MiXCR; each CDR3 protein has one entry. The sample holds around 1.7 million distinct CDR3 sequences; 25% to 35% are singletons and the top ten take approximately 0.29%. This chain links TRBV20-1 with TRBJ2-1; 7 bases line up with TRBD2. The specimen sequenced was cord blood. The receptor was derived from a newborn girl in good health. CDR3 DNA: TGCAGTGCCTCGACTAGCCCTTTCTACAATGAGCAGTTCTTC. Translating it yields CSASTSPFYNEQFF.